This entry concerns a single T cell receptor (beta chain). No antigen is known for it. CDR3 length: 16 amino acids. The record originates from a study of T cell responses to AZD1222 COVID-19 vaccine. Repertoires were generated with immunoSEQ multiplex PCR, while TCRdb's copy carries only in-frame clones and drops some. Here the sample spans 80,000 to 95,000 clones, about 88% being singletons. Regarding the study as a whole: When two AZD1222 doses had been given, Spike-specific TCR breadth and depth rose. Regions 160-218 and 743-854 dominated among vaccine-associated CD4 TCRs spanning spike.

J is TRBJ1-3 and V is TRBV21-1; TRBD1, as called in the table, went unchecked against the DNA. TRBV21-1 is a documented pseudogene. This TCR was recovered from an adult who received the AZD1222 COVID-19 vaccine. Material: peripheral blood, obtained 28 days after the second AZD1222 dose. The CDR3 DNA reads TGTGCCAGCAGCAAAAGGGACGTCCAGGGGGGAAACACCATATATTTT. Protein product: CASSKRDVQGGNTIYF.